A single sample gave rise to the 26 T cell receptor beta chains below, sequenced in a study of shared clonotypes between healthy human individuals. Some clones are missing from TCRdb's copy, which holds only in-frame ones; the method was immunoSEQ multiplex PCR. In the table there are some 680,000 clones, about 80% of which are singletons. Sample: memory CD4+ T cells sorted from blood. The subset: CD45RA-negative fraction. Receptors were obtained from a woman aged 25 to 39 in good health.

The CDR3 DNA reads TGTGCCAGCAGAAGAAGTTTACAGGGGGCAGATACGCAGTATTTT. Translated: CASRRSLQGADTQYF. The gene calls are TRBV7-9 and TRBJ2-3; TRBD1 matches at 8 bases. Trimming took 6 bases from V and 4 from J; bases not matched to a gene: 9. Germline values: CDR1 SEHNR, CDR2 FQNEAQ (reference sequence). This CDR3 is 15 amino acids long. Filled out from reference TRBV7-9 and TRBJ2-3, the complete variable domain reads DTGVSQNPRHKITKRGQNVTFRCDPISEHNRLYWYRQTLGQGPEFLTYFQNEAQLEKSRLLSDRFSAERPKGSFSTLEIQRTEQGDSAMYLCASRRSLQGADTQYFGPGTRLTVL.

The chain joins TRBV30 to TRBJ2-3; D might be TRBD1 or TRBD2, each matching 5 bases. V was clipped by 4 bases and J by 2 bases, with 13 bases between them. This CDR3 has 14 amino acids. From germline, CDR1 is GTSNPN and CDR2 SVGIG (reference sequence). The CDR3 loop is CAWKFGAYTDTQYF. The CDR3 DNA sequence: TGTGCCTGGAAGTTCGGGGCCTACACAGATACGCAGTATTTT.

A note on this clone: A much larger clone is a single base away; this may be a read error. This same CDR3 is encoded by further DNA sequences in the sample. This CDR3 reads CASSPGTENTGELFF. CDR3 in DNA: TGCGCCAGCAGCCCAGGGACGGAGAACACCGGGGAGCTGTTTTTT. The chain uses TRBV5-1 and TRBJ2-2; D is tentatively TRBD1 or TRBD2 (5 bases each). The CDR3 runs 15 residues. The germline CDR1 and CDR2 sequences are SGHRS and YFSETQ. With 4 bases removed from V and 1 base from J, the gap between germline ends came to 11 bases.

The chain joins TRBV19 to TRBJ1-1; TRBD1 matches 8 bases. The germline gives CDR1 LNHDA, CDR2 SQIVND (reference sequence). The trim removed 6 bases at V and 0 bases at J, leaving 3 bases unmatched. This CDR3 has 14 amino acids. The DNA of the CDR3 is TGTGCCAGTAGCCGGACAGGGATGAACACTGAAGCTTTCTTT. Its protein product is CASSRTGMNTEAFF.

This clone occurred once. CDR3 sequence: CASSSGTGVAGNEKLFF. The CDR3 bases are TGTGCCAGCAGCTCCGGGACAGGGGTCGCGGGAAATGAAAAACTGTTTTTT. The chain carries TRBV21-1 and TRBJ1-4; no check of the table's D call, TRBD1, against the DNA was made. TRBV21-1 is tagged as a pseudogene. This CDR3 contains 17 residues.

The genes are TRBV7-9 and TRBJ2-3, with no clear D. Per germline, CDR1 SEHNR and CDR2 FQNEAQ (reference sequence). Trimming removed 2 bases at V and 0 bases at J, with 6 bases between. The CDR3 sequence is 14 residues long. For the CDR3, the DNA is TGTGCCAGCAGCTTAACCGGGAGCACAGATACGCAGTATTTT. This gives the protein CASSLTGSTDTQYF. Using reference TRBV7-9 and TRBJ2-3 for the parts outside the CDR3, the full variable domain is DTGVSQNPRHKITKRGQNVTFRCDPISEHNRLYWYRQTLGQGPEFLTYFQNEAQLEKSRLLSDRFSAERPKGSFSTLEIQRTEQGDSAMYLCASSLTGSTDTQYFGPGTRLTVL.

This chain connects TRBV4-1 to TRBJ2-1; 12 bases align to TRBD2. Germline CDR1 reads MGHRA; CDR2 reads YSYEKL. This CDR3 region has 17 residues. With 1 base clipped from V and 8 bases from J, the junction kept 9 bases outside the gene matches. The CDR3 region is CASSQVLAGGPRDEQFF. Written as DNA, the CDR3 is TGCGCCAGCAGCCAAGTACTAGCGGGAGGCCCGCGCGATGAGCAGTTCTTC.

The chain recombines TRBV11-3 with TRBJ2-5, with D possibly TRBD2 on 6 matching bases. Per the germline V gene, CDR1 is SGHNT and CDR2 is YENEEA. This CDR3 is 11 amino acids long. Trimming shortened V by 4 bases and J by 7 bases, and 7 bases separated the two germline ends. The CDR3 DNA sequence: TGTGCCAGCAGCTCCGGGGGGACCCAGTACTTC. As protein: CASSSGGTQYF.

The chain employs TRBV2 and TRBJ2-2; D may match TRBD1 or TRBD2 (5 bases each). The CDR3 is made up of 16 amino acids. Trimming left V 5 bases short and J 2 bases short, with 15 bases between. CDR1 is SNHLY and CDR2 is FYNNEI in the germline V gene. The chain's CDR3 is CASSSSGTENTGELFF. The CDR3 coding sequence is TGTGCCAGCAGTTCCTCCGGGACGGAAAACACCGGGGAGCTGTTTTTT.

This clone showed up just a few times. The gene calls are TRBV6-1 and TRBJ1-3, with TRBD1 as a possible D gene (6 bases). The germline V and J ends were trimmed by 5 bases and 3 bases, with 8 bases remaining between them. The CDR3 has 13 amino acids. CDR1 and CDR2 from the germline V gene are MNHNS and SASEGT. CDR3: CASSTDSGNTIYF. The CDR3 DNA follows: TGTGCCAGCAGTACGGACAGTGGAAACACCATATATTTT.

In DNA, the CDR3 is TGTGCCAGTAGCCCGACAGATTCCTCCTACGAGCAGTACTTC. Amino acid sequence: CASSPTDSSYEQYF. The V gene is TRBV19, the J gene TRBJ2-7; weak D call: TRBD1 (5 bases). Trimming took off 6 bases at V and 0 bases at J, with 12 bases between the two ends. The length of the CDR3 is 14 residues. Germline values: CDR1 LNHDA, CDR2 SQIVND (reference sequence).

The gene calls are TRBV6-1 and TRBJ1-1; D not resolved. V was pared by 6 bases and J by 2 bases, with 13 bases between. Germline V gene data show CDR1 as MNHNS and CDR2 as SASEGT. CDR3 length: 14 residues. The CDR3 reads CASRKTWGNTEAFF. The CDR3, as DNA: TGTGCCAGCAGGAAAACTTGGGGTAACACTGAAGCTTTCTTT.

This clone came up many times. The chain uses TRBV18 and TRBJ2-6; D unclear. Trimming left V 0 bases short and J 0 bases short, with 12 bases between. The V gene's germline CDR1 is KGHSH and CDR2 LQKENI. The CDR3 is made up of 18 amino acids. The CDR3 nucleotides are TGTGCCAGCTCACCACCCTACGTGACGCTCTCTGGGGCCAACGTCCTGACTTTC. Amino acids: CASSPPYVTLSGANVLTF. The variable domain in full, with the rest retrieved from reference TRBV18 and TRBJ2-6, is NAGVMQNPRHLVRRRGQEARLRCSPMKGHSHVYWYRQLPEEGLKFMVYLQKENIIDESGMPKERFSAEFPKEGPSILRIQQVVRGDSAAYFCASSPPYVTLSGANVLTFGAGSRLTVL.

The CDR3 DNA reads as TGTGCCAGCAGTCCGGGACAGGGAAAGGAAGAGCAGTACTTC. Amino acids: CASSPGQGKEEQYF. The V and J genes are TRBV28 and TRBJ2-7; 9 bases fit TRBD1. CDR3 size: 14 residues. V shed 5 bases and J 7 bases; nucleotides not matched to a gene: 9. Germline V CDR1 and CDR2: MDHEN, SYDVKM. Based on the CDR3 plus reference TRBV28 and TRBJ2-7, the full variable domain is DVKVTQSSRYLVKRTGEKVFLECVQDMDHENMFWYRQDPGLGLRLIYFSYDVKMKEKGDIPEGYSVSREKKERFSLILESASTNQTSMYLCASSPGQGKEEQYFGPGTRLTVT.

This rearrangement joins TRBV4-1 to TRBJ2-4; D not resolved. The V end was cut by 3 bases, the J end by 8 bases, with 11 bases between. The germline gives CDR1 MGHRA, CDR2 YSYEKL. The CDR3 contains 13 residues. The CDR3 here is CASSHSGSDIQYF. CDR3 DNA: TGCGCCAGCAGCCATTCCGGGTCGGACATTCAGTACTTC.

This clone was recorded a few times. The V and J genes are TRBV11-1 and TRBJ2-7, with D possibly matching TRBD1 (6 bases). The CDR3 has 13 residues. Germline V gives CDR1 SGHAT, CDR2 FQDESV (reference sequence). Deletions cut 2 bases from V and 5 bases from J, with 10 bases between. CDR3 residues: CASSLNRVDEQYF. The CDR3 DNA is TGTGCCAGCAGCTTAAACAGGGTGGACGAGCAGTACTTC.

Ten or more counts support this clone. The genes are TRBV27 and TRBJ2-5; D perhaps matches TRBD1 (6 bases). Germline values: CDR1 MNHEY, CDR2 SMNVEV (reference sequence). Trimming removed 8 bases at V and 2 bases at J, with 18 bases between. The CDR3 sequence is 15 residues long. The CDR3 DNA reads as TGTGCCAGCGGCAAACTGGGGGCGGAACAAGAGACCCAGTACTTC. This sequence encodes CASGKLGAEQETQYF.

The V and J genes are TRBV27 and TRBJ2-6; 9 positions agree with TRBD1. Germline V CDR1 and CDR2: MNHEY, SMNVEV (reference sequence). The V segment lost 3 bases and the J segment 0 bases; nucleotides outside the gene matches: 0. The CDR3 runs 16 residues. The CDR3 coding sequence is TGTGCCAGCAGTTTGACAGGGGGCTCTGGGGCCAACGTCCTGACTTTC. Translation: CASSLTGGSGANVLTF.

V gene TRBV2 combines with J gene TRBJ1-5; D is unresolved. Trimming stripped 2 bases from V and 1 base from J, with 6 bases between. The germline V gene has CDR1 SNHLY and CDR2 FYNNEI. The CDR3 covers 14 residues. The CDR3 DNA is TGTGCCAGCAGTGAAACATCGAGCAATCAGCCCCAGCATTTT. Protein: CASSETSSNQPQHF.

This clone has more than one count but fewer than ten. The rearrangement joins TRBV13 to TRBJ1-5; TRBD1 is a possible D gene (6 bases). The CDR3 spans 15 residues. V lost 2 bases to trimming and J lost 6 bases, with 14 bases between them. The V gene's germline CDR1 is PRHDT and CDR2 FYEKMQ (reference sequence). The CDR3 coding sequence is TGTGCCAGCAGCTTATCGCGGGTAGGGGGTCAGCCCCAGCATTTT. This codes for CASSLSRVGGQPQHF.

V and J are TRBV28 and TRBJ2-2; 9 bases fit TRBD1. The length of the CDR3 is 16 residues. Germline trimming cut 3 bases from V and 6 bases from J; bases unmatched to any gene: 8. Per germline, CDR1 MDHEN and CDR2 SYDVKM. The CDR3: CASSFHYRGRAGELFF. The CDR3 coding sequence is TGTGCCAGCAGTTTCCATTACAGGGGGCGAGCCGGGGAGCTGTTTTTT.

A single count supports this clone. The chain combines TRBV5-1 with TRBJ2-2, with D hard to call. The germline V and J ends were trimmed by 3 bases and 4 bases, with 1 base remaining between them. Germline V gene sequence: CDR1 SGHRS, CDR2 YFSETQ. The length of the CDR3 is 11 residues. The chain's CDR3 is CASSSTGELFF. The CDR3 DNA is TGCGCCAGCAGCTCCACCGGGGAGCTGTTTTTT.

The CDR3 nucleotides are TGTGCCAGTAGTCCCCAACGGGTATACGGAGCGGAAGGGTCCTACGAGCAGTACTTC. Its translation: CASSPQRVYGAEGSYEQYF. The chain recombines TRBV19 with TRBJ2-7; TRBD2 might be the D (5 bases). With 5 bases removed from V and 1 base from J, the gap between germline ends came to 27 bases. The CDR3 sequence is 19 residues long. From germline, CDR1 is LNHDA and CDR2 SQIVND (reference sequence).

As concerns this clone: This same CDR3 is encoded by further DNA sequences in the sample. The CDR3, as DNA: TGTGCCAGCAGTTTAGGACTAGCGGGTAGCACAGATACGCAGTATTTT. It translates to CASSLGLAGSTDTQYF. The chain has TRBV27 and TRBJ2-3, with 11 bases that match TRBD2. The CDR3 spans 16 residues. V shed 2 bases, J shed 0 bases, and the junction held 1 base outside the gene matches. In germline, CDR1 is MNHEY, CDR2 SMNVEV (reference sequence).

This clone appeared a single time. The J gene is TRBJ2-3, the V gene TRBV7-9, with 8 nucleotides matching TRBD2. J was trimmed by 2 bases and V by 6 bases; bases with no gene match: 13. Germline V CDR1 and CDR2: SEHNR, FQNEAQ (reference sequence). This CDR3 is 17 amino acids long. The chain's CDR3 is CASRPSGRYSNTDTQYF. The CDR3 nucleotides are TGTGCCAGCAGACCCAGCGGGAGATACTCCAACACAGATACGCAGTATTTT.

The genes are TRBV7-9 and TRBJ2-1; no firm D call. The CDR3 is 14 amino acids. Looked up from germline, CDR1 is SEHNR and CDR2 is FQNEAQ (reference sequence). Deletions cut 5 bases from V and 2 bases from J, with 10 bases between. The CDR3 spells CASSPSAAYNEQFF. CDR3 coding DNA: TGTGCCAGCAGCCCCTCGGCAGCCTACAATGAGCAGTTCTTC.